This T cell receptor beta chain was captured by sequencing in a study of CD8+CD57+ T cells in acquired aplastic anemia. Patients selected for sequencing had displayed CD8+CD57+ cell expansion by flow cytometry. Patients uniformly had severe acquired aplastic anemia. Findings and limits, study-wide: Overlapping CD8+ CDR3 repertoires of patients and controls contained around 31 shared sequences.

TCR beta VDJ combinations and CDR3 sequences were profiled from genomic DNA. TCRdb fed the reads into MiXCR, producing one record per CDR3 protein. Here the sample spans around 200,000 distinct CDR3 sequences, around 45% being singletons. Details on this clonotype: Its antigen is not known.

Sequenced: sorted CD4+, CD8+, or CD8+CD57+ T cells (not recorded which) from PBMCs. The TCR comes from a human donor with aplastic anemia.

CDR3 protein: CASSDSDNSPLHF. Here the CDR3 DNA reads TGTGCCAGCAGTGATAGTGATAATTCACCCCTCCACTTT. V usage is TRBV6-1 and J usage is TRBJ1-6; no clear D. The CDR3 has 13 residues. CDR1 is MNHNS and CDR2 is SASEGT in the germline V gene. Trimming took off 3 bases at V and 5 bases at J, with 5 bases between the two ends.